The present T cell receptor (beta chain) was sequenced within a study of identical twins. The study, taken as a whole, reports: The study drew conclusions from cross-sectional statistical analysis, not from following the same donors. There is a chance that invariant MAIT and iNKT cells partially muddied zero-insertion analyses.

In the case of this clonotype: Antigen specificity is unknown.

Healthy Caucasian individuals made up all the donors. This CDR3 comprises 15 residues. With V trimmed by 3 bases and J by 4 bases, 8 bases remained unmatched. CDR1 DFQATT and CDR2 SNEGSKA come from the germline V gene (reference sequence). A single record per CDR3 protein comes from TCRdb applying MiXCR to the 5' RACE reads. This table has 500,000 to 600,000 distinct CDR3 sequences, roughly a fifth appearing once. The same specimen was also included in a second study, on T cells expressing NK-cell markers. That paper adds: Leadership of the CD3+CD56-NKG2C+ fraction also belonged to these clonotypes in several donors.

The specimen sequenced was CD4+ T cells sorted from blood. The genes are TRBV20-1 and TRBJ2-1; the match to TRBD1 covers 8 bases. The sequence was collected from a woman under 30 in good health. The CDR3 coding sequence is TGCAGTGCTAGCGGGGGCAGGGGGCTATACAATGAGCAGTTCTTC. It encodes CSASGGRGLYNEQFF.